This T cell receptor (beta chain) was identified in a study of human thymus T cells. Findings of the study overall: Highly overlapping thymic repertoires among unrelated individuals were reported in related research. The authors found apparently biased V and J gene usage in thymic and blood repertoires.

The length of the CDR3 is 14 residues. The V and J ends lost 5 bases and 5 bases, in that order; junction bases with no gene match: 7. Germline V CDR1 and CDR2: SGHNT, YENEEA. Details on this clone: Its antigen is undetermined.

Thymus was obtained from resections taken during corrective heart surgery. Serving as donors were healthy Finnish infants, each of whom was having open corrective surgery for congenital heart defects. Assay used: immunoSEQ multiplex PCR; TCRdb lists only in-frame clones, some missing. The table records roughly 120,000 clones, 90% to 95% of them present only once. The chain joins TRBV11-3 to TRBJ2-3, with 7 bases fitting TRBD2. Specimen: thymus tissue. The clonotype originates from a boy in the first two years of life with a congenital heart defect but otherwise immunologically healthy. The CDR3: CASSPRGVGDTQYF. In nucleotides, the CDR3 is TGTGCCAGCAGCCCCCGGGGGGTAGGAGATACGCAGTATTTT.